This note documents a single T cell receptor (beta chain) sequence. The antigen is undetermined. This sample stems from a study of T-cell reconstitution after alpha-beta-depleted transplantation in children. Study results and caveats: The high TCRbeta diversity at day 60 in some patients came from surviving recipient T cells and thymic progenitors. At around two months after transplant, the alpha-beta T cells were reportedly derived from several hundred expanded clones that came from non-depleted graft cells.

Germline CDR1 and CDR2: SGHRS and YFSETQ. The CDR3 is 17 residues long. V gave up 5 bases and J gave up 5 bases, with 25 bases separating them. The TCRbeta library was prepared with unique molecular identifiers. MiXCR, applied by TCRdb to the PCR reads, yields one record per CDR3 protein. The repertoire holds 700,000 to 950,000 distinct CDR3 sequences, with roughly 15% as singletons. The rearrangement uses TRBV5-1 and TRBJ1-2; the D is unclear. This TCR was sampled from a male patient younger than 18 who had a stem cell transplant for acute lymphoblastic leukemia, so the T cells may come from the graft donor. Material: PBMCs, mostly from graft donor cells, obtained 360 days after TCRalphabeta/CD19-depleted stem cell transplant. CDR3 sequence reads: CASSRGEAADVGYGYTF. The CDR3 bases are TGCGCCAGCAGTCGAGGCGAAGCAGCCGACGTGGGATATGGCTACACCTTC.